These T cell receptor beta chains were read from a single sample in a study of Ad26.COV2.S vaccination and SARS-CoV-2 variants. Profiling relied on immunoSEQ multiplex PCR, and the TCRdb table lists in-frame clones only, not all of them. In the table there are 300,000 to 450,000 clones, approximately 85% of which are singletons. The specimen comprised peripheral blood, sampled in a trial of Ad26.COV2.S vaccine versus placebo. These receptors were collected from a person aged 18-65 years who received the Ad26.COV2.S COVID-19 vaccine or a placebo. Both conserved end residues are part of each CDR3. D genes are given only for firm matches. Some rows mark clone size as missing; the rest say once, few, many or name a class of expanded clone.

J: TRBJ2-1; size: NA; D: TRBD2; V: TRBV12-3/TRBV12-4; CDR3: CASRRTSIGEQFF; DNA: TGTGCCAGCAGGCGGACTAGTATCGGTGAGCAGTTCTTC
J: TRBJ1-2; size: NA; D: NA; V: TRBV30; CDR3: CAWSVYAPTYGYTF; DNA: TGTGCCTGGAGTGTATATGCCCCGACCTATGGCTACACCTTC
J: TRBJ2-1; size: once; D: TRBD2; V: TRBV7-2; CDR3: CASSLDIGLAHNEQFF; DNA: TGTGCCAGCAGCTTAGATATCGGACTAGCCCACAATGAGCAGTTCTTC
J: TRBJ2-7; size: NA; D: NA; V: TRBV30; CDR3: CAWRGHGRYEQYF; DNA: TGTGCCTGGCGGGGACACGGAAGGTACGAGCAGTACTTC
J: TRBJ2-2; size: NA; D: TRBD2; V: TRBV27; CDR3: CASSLWLRGGPGGELFF; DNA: TGTGCCAGCAGTTTATGGTTGCGGGGGGGCCCAGGCGGGGAGCTGTTTTTT
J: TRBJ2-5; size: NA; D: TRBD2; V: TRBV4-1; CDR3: CASSQSTSGGRETQYF; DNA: TGCGCCAGCAGCCAAAGTACTAGCGGGGGGCGGGAGACCCAGTACTTC
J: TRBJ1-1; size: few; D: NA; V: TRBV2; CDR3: CASLSEAVANTEAFF; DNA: TGTGCCAGCCTATCAGAGGCGGTTGCGAACACTGAAGCTTTCTTT
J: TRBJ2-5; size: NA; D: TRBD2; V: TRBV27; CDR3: CASSRLAGGRETQYF; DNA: TGTGCCAGCAGTCGACTAGCGGGGGGGCGGGAGACCCAGTACTTC
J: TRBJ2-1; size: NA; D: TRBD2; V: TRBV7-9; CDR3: CASSSWTSGRSGRGEQFF; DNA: TGTGCCAGCAGCTCCTGGACTAGCGGGAGGTCGGGACGTGGTGAGCAGTTCTTC
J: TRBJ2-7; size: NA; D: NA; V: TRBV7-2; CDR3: CASSSPPAYEQYF; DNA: TGTGCCAGCAGCTCCCCCCCCGCCTACGAGCAGTACTTC
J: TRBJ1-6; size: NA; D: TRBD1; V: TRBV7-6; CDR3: CASSPRTGGERDSPLHF; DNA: TGTGCCAGCAGCCCCCGGACAGGGGGAGAAAGAGATTCACCCCTCCACTTT
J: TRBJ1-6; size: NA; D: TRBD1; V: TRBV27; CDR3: CASSRTGASYNSPLHF; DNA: TGTGCCAGCAGTAGGACAGGGGCATCCTATAATTCACCCCTCCACTTT
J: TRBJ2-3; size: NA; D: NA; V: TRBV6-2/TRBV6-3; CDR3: CASSYSRHTDTQYF; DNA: TGTGCCAGCAGTTACTCGAGACACACAGATACGCAGTATTTT
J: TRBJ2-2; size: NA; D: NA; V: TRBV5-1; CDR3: CASSLTYHTGELFF; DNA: TGCGCCAGCAGCTTGACCTACCACACCGGGGAGCTGTTTTTT
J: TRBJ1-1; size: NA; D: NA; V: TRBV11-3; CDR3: CASSMTENTEAFF; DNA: TGTGCCAGCAGCATGACAGAGAACACTGAAGCTTTCTTT
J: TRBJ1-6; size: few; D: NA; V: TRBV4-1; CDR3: CASSQEGWGANNSPLHF; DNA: TGCGCCAGCAGCCAAGAGGGGTGGGGGGCCAATAATTCACCCCTCCACTTT
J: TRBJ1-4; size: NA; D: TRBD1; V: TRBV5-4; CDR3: CASSYGQDYEKLFF; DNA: TGTGCCAGCAGCTATGGACAGGATTACGAAAAACTGTTTTTT
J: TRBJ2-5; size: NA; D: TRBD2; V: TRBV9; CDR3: CASSPAGGTETQYF; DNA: TGTGCCAGCAGCCCAGCGGGGGGCACGGAGACCCAGTACTTC
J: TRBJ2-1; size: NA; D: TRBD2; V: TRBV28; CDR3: CASIPGTSGANEQFF; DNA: TGTGCCAGCATACCCGGGACTAGCGGGGCCAATGAGCAGTTCTTC
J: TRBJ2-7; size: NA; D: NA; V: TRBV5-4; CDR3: CASSNFFRAVSYEQYF; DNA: TGTGCCAGCAGCAATTTTTTCCGGGCAGTTTCCTACGAGCAGTACTTC
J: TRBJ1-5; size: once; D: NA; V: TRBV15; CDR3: CATSRGGQGNQPQHF; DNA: TGTGCCACCAGCAGAGGAGGGCAGGGCAATCAGCCCCAGCATTTT
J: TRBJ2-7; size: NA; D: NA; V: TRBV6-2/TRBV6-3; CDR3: CASSATIVGDEQYF; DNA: TGTGCCAGCAGTGCGACAATTGTTGGCGACGAGCAGTACTTC
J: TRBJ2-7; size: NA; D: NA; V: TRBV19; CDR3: CASSIGRTDGAYEQYF; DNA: TGTGCCAGTAGTATAGGCCGAACTGACGGAGCCTACGAGCAGTACTTC
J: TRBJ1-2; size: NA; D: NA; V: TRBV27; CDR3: CASSLDKSYGYTF; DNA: TGTGCCAGCTCGCTTGACAAGTCCTATGGCTACACCTTC
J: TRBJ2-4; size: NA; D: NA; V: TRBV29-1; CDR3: CSVVKQNIQYF; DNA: TGCAGCGTTGTTAAACAAAACATTCAGTACTTC
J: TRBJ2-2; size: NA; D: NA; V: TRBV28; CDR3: CASSLDIRNTGELFF; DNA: TGTGCCAGCAGTCTAGACATACGGAACACCGGGGAGCTGTTTTTT
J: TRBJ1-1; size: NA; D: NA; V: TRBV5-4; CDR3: CASSSTLTNTEAFF; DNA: TGTGCCAGCAGCTCGACACTTACGAACACTGAAGCTTTCTTT
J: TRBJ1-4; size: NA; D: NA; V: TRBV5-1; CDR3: CASSLGFATNEKLFF; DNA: TGCGCCAGCAGCTTAGGTTTTGCAACTAATGAAAAACTGTTTTTT
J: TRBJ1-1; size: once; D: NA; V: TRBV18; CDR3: CASSRGGNTEAFF; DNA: TGTGCCAGCTCAAGGGGAGGGAACACTGAAGCTTTCTTT
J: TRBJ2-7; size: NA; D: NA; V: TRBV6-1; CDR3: CASSDQGNPYEQYF; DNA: TGTGCCAGCAGTGATCAGGGGAACCCCTACGAGCAGTACTTC
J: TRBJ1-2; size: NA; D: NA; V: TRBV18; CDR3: CASSPVTQGHGYTF; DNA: TGTGCCAGCTCACCAGTCACGCAGGGCCATGGCTACACCTTC
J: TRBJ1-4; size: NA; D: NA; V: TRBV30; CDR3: CAWNTFEVEKLFF; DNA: TGTGCCTGGAACACATTTGAGGTTGAAAAACTGTTTTTT
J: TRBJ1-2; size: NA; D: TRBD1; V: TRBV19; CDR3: CASTLGQGYGYTF; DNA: TGTGCCAGTACCCTTGGACAGGGATATGGCTACACCTTC
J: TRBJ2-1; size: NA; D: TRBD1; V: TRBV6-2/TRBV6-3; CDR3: CASSYSPQDRAYNEQFF; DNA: TGTGCCAGCAGTTACTCCCCCCAGGACAGGGCGTACAATGAGCAGTTCTTC
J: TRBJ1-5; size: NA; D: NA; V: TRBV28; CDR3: CASRPSTGSNQPQHF; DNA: TGTGCCAGCAGACCGTCGACAGGTTCCAATCAGCCCCAGCATTTT
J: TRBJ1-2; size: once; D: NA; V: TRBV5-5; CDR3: CASSLQGAGGYTF; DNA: TGTGCCAGCAGCTTGCAGGGAGCGGGAGGCTACACCTTC
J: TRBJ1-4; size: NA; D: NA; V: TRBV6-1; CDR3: CASSEVLPTTNEKLFF; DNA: TGTGCCAGCAGTGAAGTGCTACCAACAACTAATGAAAAACTGTTTTTT
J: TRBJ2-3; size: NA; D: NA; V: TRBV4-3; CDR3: CASSQARASTDTQYF; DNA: TGCGCCAGCAGCCAGGCCCGGGCTAGCACAGATACGCAGTATTTT
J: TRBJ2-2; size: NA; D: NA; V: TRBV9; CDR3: CASSVATGVAGNTGELFF; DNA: TGTGCCAGCAGCGTAGCTACAGGGGTAGCGGGGAACACCGGGGAGCTGTTTTTT
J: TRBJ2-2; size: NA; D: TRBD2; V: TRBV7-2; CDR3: CASSFVAGVAGELFF; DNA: TGTGCCAGCAGCTTTGTGGCGGGAGTCGCCGGGGAGCTGTTTTTT
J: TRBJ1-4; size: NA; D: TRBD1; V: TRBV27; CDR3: CASRRDRDGEKLFF; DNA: TGTGCCAGCAGGAGGGACAGGGACGGAGAAAAACTGTTTTTT
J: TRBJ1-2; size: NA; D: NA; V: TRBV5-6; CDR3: CASSLMGSGETKGYTF; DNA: TGTGCCAGCAGCTTGATGGGGTCAGGGGAGACGAAGGGCTACACCTTC